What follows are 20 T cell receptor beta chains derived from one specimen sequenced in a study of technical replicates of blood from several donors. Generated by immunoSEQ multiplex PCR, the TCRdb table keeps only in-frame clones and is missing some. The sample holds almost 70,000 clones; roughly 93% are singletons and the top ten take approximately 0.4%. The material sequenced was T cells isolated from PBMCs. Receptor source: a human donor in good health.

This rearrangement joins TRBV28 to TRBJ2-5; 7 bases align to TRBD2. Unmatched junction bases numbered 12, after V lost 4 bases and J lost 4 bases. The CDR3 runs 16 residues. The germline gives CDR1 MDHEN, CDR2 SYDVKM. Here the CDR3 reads CASSSLGGVRRETQYF. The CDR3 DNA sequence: TGTGCCAGCAGTTCACTTGGGGGGGTCAGGAGAGAGACCCAGTACTTC.

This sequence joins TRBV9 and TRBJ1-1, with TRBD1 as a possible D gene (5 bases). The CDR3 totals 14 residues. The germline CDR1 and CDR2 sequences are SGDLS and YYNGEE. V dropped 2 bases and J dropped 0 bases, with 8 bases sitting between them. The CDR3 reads CASSVGGMNTEAFF. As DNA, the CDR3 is TGTGCCAGCAGCGTCGGGGGTATGAACACTGAAGCTTTCTTT.

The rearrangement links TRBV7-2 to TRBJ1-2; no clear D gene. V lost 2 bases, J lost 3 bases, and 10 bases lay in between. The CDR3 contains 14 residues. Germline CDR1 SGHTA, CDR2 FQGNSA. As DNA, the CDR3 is TGTGCCAGCAGCTTAAAGAGGGAAGACTATGGCTACACCTTC. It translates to CASSLKREDYGYTF.

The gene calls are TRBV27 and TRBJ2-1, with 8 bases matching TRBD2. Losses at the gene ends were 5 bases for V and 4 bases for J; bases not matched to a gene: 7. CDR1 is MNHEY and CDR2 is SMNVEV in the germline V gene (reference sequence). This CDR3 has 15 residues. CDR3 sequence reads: CASSKLADLYNEQFF. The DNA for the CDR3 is TGTGCCAGCAGTAAACTAGCGGATTTATACAATGAGCAGTTCTTC.

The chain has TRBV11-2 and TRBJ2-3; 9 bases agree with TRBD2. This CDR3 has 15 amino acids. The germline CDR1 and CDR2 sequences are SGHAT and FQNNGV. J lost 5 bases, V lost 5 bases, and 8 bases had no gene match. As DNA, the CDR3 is TGTGCCAGCAGCCCAGCCCTAGCGGGATTAGATACGCAGTATTTT. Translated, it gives CASSPALAGLDTQYF.

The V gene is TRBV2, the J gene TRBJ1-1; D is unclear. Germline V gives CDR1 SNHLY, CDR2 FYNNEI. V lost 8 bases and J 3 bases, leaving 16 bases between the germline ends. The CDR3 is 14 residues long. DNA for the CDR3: TGTGCCAGCCAGTGGAGAGTGGTGGACACTGAAGCTTTCTTT. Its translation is CASQWRVVDTEAFF.

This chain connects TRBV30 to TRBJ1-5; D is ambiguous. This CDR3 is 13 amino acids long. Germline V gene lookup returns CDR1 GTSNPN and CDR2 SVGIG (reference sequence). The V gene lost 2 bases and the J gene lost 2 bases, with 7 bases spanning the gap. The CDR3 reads CAWSLVGNQPQHF. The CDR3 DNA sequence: TGTGCCTGGAGTCTTGTTGGCAATCAGCCCCAGCATTTT.

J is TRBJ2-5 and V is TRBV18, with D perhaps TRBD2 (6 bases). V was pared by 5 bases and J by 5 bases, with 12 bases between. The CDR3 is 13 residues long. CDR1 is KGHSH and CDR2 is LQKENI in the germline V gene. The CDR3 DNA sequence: TGTGCCAGCTCATATACTAGCTGGGAGACCCAGTACTTC. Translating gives CASSYTSWETQYF.

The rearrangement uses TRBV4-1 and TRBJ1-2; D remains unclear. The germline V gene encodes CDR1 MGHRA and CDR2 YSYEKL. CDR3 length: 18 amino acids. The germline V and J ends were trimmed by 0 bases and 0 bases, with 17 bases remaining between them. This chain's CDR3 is CASSQESGPGVSNYGYTF. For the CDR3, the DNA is TGCGCCAGCAGCCAAGAATCCGGTCCCGGAGTTTCTAACTATGGCTACACCTTC.

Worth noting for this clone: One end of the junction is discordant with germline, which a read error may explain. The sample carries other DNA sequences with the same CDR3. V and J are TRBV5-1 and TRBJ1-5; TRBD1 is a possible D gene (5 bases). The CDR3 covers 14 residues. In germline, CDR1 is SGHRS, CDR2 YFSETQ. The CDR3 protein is CASSFLGPNQPQHF. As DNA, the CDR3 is TGCGCCAGTAGCTTCTTGGGGCCTAATCAGCCCCAGCATTTT.

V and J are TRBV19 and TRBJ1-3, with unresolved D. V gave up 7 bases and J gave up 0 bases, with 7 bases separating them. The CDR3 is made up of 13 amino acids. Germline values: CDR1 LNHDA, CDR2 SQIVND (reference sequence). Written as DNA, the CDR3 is TGTGCCAGTAATACAGTCTCTGGAAACACCATATATTTT. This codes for CASNTVSGNTIYF.

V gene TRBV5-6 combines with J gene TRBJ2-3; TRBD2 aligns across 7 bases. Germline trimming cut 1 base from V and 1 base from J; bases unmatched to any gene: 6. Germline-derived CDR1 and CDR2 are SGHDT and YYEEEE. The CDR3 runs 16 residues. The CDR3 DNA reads TGTGCCAGCAGCTTGAGTCCTCTAGCGGGCACAGATACGCAGTATTTT. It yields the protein CASSLSPLAGTDTQYF.

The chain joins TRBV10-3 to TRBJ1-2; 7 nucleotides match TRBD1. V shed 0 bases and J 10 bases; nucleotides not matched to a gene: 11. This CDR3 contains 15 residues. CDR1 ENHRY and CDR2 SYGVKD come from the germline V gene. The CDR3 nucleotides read TGTGCCATCAGTGAGTCCGGGCAAGGACAGGAGGCCTACACCTTC. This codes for CAISESGQGQEAYTF.

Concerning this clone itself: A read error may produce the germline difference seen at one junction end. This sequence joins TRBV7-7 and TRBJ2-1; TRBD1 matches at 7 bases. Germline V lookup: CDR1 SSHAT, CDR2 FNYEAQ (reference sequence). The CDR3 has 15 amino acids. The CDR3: CASSNGGRGYSEQFF. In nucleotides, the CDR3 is TGTGCTAGCAGTAACGGCGGCAGGGGGTATAGTGAGCAGTTCTTC. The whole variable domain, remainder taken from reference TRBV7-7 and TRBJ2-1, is GAGVSQSPRYKVTKRGQDVTLRCDPISSHATLYWYQQALGQGPEFLTYFNYEAQPDKSGLPSDRFSAERPEGSISTLTIQRTEQRDSAMYRCASSNGGRGYSEQFFGPGTRLTVL.

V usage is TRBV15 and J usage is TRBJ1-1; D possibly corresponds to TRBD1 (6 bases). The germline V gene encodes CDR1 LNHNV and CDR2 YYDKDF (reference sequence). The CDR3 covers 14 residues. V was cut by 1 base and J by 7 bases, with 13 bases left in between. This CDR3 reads CATSRVQGNNEAFF. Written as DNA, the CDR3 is TGTGCCACCAGCAGAGTTCAGGGGAATAATGAAGCTTTCTTT. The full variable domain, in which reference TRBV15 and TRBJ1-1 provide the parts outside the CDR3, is DAMVIQNPRYQVTQFGKPVTLSCSQTLNHNVMYWYQQKSSQAPKLLFHYYDKDFNNEADTPDNFQSRRPNTSFCFLDIRSPGLGDTAMYLCATSRVQGNNEAFFGQGTRLTVV.

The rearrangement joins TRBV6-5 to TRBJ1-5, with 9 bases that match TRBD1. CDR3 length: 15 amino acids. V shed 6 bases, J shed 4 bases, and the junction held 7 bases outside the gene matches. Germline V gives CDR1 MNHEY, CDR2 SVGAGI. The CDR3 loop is CASRRTGATNQPQHF. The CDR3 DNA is TGTGCCAGCAGACGGACAGGGGCCACTAATCAGCCCCAGCATTTT.

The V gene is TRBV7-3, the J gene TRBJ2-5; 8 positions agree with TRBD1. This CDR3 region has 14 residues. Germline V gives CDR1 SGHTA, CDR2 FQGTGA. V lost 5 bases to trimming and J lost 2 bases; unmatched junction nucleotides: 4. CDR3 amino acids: CASSPTGVQETQYF. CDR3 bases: TGTGCCAGCAGCCCGACAGGGGTTCAAGAGACCCAGTACTTC.

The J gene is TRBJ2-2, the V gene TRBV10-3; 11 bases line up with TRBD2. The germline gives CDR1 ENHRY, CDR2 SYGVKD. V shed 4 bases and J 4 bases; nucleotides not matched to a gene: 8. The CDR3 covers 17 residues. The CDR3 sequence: CAISATSGRMVTGELFF. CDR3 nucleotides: TGTGCCATCAGTGCAACTAGCGGGAGAATGGTCACCGGGGAGCTGTTTTTT.

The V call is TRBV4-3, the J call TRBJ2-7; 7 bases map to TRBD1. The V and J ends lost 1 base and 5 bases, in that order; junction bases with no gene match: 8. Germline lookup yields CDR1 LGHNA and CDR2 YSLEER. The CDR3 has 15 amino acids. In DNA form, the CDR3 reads TGCGCCAGCAGCCAAGTGCTCGACAGGGAGAACGAGCAGTACTTC. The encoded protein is CASSQVLDRENEQYF.

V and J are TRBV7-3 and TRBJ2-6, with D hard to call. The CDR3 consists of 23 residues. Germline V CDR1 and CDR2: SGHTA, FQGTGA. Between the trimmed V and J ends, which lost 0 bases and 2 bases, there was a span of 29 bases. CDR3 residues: CASSLTPYQFSLLTLPGANVLTF. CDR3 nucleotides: TGTGCCAGCAGCTTAACCCCCTATCAGTTTAGCCTTCTAACACTTCCTGGGGCCAACGTCCTGACTTTC. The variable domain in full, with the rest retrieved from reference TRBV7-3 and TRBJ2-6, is GAGVSQTPSNKVTEKGKYVELRCDPISGHTALYWYRQSLGQGPEFLIYFQGTGAADDSGLPNDRFFAVRPEGSVSTLKIQRTERGDSAVYLCASSLTPYQFSLLTLPGANVLTFGAGSRLTVL.